The 10 T cell receptor beta chains given below trace back to one sample, sequenced in a study of early T cells in non-severe SARS-CoV-2 infection. TCRdb itself ran the 5' RACE reads through MiXCR, one entry per CDR3 protein. There are 35,000 to 50,000 distinct CDR3 sequences in the sample; about 23% occur only once, and 4.5% to 5% lies in the top ten. The sample was whole blood, taken at baseline. The receptors were gathered from an adult who was a healthcare worker with PCR-confirmed SARS-CoV-2 infection or an uninfected control (not recorded which).

This clonotype was observed a handful of times. CDR3 sequence (DNA): TGTGCCAGCAGTGAACGAAGGGGGGAGACCCAGTACTTC. It encodes CASSERRGETQYF. The rearrangement uses TRBV25-1 and TRBJ2-5; maybe TRBD1 (6 bases). Germline assignment: CDR1 MGHDK and CDR2 SYGVNS. The length of the CDR3 is 13 residues. Trimming left V 2 bases short and J 5 bases short, with 9 bases between.

The V gene is TRBV5-1, the J gene TRBJ1-3; 7 nucleotides agree with TRBD1. CDR3 size: 17 residues. Germline CDR1 reads SGHRS; CDR2 reads YFSETQ. J was trimmed by 0 bases and V by 1 base; bases with no gene match: 7. The DNA of the CDR3 is TGCGCCAGCAGCTTGATCGGGACAGTTAGCTCTGGAAACACCATATATTTT. Amino acid sequence: CASSLIGTVSSGNTIYF.

The chain links TRBV7-9 to TRBJ1-1; no clear D. The CDR3 spans 13 residues. CDR1 and CDR2 (germline): SEHNR, FQNEAQ (reference sequence). The germline V and J ends were trimmed by 4 bases and 5 bases, with 11 bases remaining between them. CDR3 sequence reads: CASSSSGGTEAFF. The CDR3 region has the DNA TGTGCCAGCAGCTCTAGCGGAGGGACTGAAGCTTTCTTT.

The V gene is TRBV7-8, the J gene TRBJ2-5; 8 bases agree with TRBD1. The CDR3 consists of 13 residues. Germline lookup yields CDR1 SGHVS and CDR2 FQNEAQ. Trimming took 4 bases from V and 4 from J; bases not matched to a gene: 2. The CDR3, as DNA: TGTGCCAGCAGCTGGACAGGGCCAGAGACCCAGTACTTC. As protein: CASSWTGPETQYF.

This chain links TRBV24-1 with TRBJ2-7; D is unresolved. The V gene's germline CDR1 is KGHDR and CDR2 SFDVKD. The CDR3 loop spans 13 amino acids. Trimming cost V 7 bases and J 5 bases, with 14 bases left between them. CDR3 sequence (DNA): TGTGCCACCAGCCCCAGGAACTCGGACGAGCAGTACTTC. It encodes CATSPRNSDEQYF.

The chain carries TRBV7-9 and TRBJ2-1, with a tentative D call TRBD1 (5 bases). The V gene's germline CDR1 is SEHNR and CDR2 FQNEAQ (reference sequence). The CDR3 has 13 residues. Trimming took off 5 bases at V and 6 bases at J, with 11 bases between the two ends. In nucleotides, the CDR3 is TGTGCCAGCAGCCAAGACAGCGCCAATGAGCAGTTCTTC. This translates into CASSQDSANEQFF.

The chain uses TRBV19 and TRBJ1-2, with unresolved D. V lost 5 bases and J 8 bases, leaving 18 bases between the germline ends. This CDR3 has 14 amino acids. The germline V gene encodes CDR1 LNHDA and CDR2 SQIVND (reference sequence). CDR3 sequence (DNA): TGTGCCAGTAGTTCCACCCACCAAAGGAGGGGCTACACCTTC. It codes for CASSSTHQRRGYTF.

The V call is TRBV2, the J call TRBJ1-1, with D unclear. The CDR3 extends over 13 amino acids. The V end was cut by 8 bases, the J end by 0 bases, with 10 bases between. Germline assignment: CDR1 SNHLY and CDR2 FYNNEI. The CDR3 loop is CASDLEMNTEAFF. In DNA, the CDR3 is TGTGCCAGCGACCTGGAGATGAACACTGAAGCTTTCTTT.

Only a few counts were recorded for this clonotype. V gene TRBV6-2 or TRBV6-3 combines with J gene TRBJ1-2, with TRBD1 matching 9 bases. The CDR3 spans 15 residues. Germline-derived CDR1 and CDR2 are MNHEY and SVGEGT. The trim removed 6 bases at V and 8 bases at J, leaving 13 bases unmatched. Written as DNA, the CDR3 is TGTGCCAGCAGCGAAAACACCGGGACAGGGAGAGGCTACACCTTC. It codes for CASSENTGTGRGYTF.

This clonotype was observed a handful of times. This chain uses TRBV4-3 with TRBJ1-2; perhaps TRBD1 as D (5 bases). The germline V and J ends were trimmed by 0 bases and 5 bases, with 13 bases remaining between them. The CDR3 runs to 15 residues. CDR1 and CDR2 (germline): LGHNA, YSLEER. The CDR3 loop is CASSQERGVRYGYTF. In DNA form, the CDR3 reads TGCGCCAGCAGCCAAGAACGGGGGGTCCGGTATGGCTACACCTTC.